This passage covers 29 T cell receptor beta chains from one sample sequenced in a study of cytomegalovirus exposure and HLA in healthy donors. The PCR had 60 Vbeta and 13 Jbeta primers. Data came from immunoSEQ multiplex PCR; TCRdb stores just in-frame clones and leaves some out. The sample has roughly 160,000 clones, around 68% seen once. Sequenced input: PBMCs. The receptors were gathered from a girl aged 10-17 years in good health and CMV-seronegative.

This clone showed up just a few times. The chain employs TRBV7-2 and TRBJ1-4; 9 bases are a match to TRBD1. V dropped 1 base and J dropped 7; count of bases not matched to a gene: 7. The CDR3 length is 16 residues. The germline V gene has CDR1 SGHTA and CDR2 FQGNSA. The CDR3 coding sequence is TGTGCCAGCAGCTTAGGGAAGACAGGGGGTATTGAAAAACTGTTTTTT. It encodes CASSLGKTGGIEKLFF. Full variable domain (rest looked up from reference TRBV7-2 and TRBJ1-4): GAGVSQSPSNKVTEKGKDVELRCDPISGHTALYWYRQSLGQGLEFLIYFQGNSAPDKSGLPSDRFSAERTGGSVSTLTIQRTQQEDSAVYLCASSLGKTGGIEKLFFGSGTQLSVL.

The V gene is TRBV5-8, the J gene TRBJ1-4; D is uncertain. Germline V gene lookup returns CDR1 SGHTS and CDR2 YDEGEE. Trimming stripped 7 bases from V and 0 bases from J, with 13 bases between. There are 15 residues in the CDR3. CDR3 sequence reads: CASPKYRTTNEKLFF. DNA of the CDR3: TGTGCCAGCCCTAAGTACCGCACAACTAATGAAAAACTGTTTTTT. Full variable domain (remainder filled in from reference TRBV5-8 and TRBJ1-4): EAGVTQSPTHLIKTRGQQATLRCSPISGHTSVYWYQQALGLGLQFLLWYDEGEERNRGNFPPRFSGRQFPNYSSELNVNALELEDSALYLCASPKYRTTNEKLFFGSGTQLSVL.

J is TRBJ1-2 and V is TRBV2; 7 bases are shared with TRBD1. The V gene end was trimmed by 4 bases and the J gene end by 6 bases; junction bases not matched to a gene: 11. This CDR3 is built from 15 residues. CDR1 is SNHLY and CDR2 is FYNNEI in the germline V gene. CDR3 DNA: TGTGCCAGCAGTGCTGTAGTGGGACAGCATAATGGCTACACCTTC. It codes for CASSAVVGQHNGYTF.

The chain is built from TRBV7-9 and TRBJ1-1, with D possibly matching TRBD1 (6 bases). Germline V gene data show CDR1 as SEHNR and CDR2 as FQNEAQ (reference sequence). The CDR3 length is 15 residues. V lost 10 bases, J lost 0 bases, and 18 bases lay in between. CDR3 sequence (DNA): TGTGCCACCACGCAGGGGCCACAATTGAACACTGAAGCTTTCTTT. Amino acids: CATTQGPQLNTEAFF.

The count of this clone is one. V gene TRBV5-4 combines with J gene TRBJ1-1; 7 nucleotides match TRBD1. The V gene's germline CDR1 is SGHNT and CDR2 YYREEE (reference sequence). V lost 4 bases to trimming and J lost 0 bases; unmatched junction nucleotides: 9. This CDR3 has 16 amino acids. CDR3 sequence: CASSKGAGEVNTEAFF. CDR3 nucleotides: TGTGCCAGCAGCAAGGGGGCAGGGGAAGTGAACACTGAAGCTTTCTTT. The entire variable domain, with the rest obtained from reference TRBV5-4 and TRBJ1-1, is as follows: ETGVTQSPTHLIKTRGQQVTLRCSSQSGHNTVSWYQQALGQGPQFIFQYYREEENGRGNFPPRFSGLQFPNYSSELNVNALELDDSALYLCASSKGAGEVNTEAFFGQGTRLTVV.

The chain recombines TRBV28 with TRBJ2-1, with TRBD2 matching over 7 bases. Per the germline V gene, CDR1 is MDHEN and CDR2 is SYDVKM. The CDR3 covers 15 residues. V trimming: 6 bases; J trimming: 7 bases; junction bases outside the gene matches: 12. The CDR3: CASSPPRGGGNEQFF. The CDR3 DNA follows: TGTGCCAGCAGCCCTCCCCGGGGCGGGGGAAATGAGCAGTTCTTC.

This clone was found a few times. J is TRBJ1-1 and V is TRBV29-1, with 10 bases that match TRBD1. V shed 3 bases and J 5 bases; nucleotides not matched to a gene: 6. The germline gives CDR1 SQVTM, CDR2 ANQGSEA. This CDR3 has 14 residues. As DNA, the CDR3 is TGCAGCGTTGAGAAGGACAGGGGGAGGACTGAAGCTTTCTTT. Translating it yields CSVEKDRGRTEAFF.

This rearrangement joins TRBV14 to TRBJ2-7; 7 nucleotides line up with TRBD1. The J segment lost 2 bases and the V segment lost 4 bases, leaving 11 bases of the junction unmatched. This CDR3 contains 16 residues. Per the germline V gene, CDR1 is SGHDN and CDR2 is FVKESK. The CDR3: CASSRVPGQSTYEQYF. DNA of the CDR3: TGTGCCAGCAGCCGAGTTCCGGGACAGTCAACCTACGAGCAGTACTTC.

The table lists this clone with a few counts. This chain connects TRBV7-3 to TRBJ2-1, with 7 bases fitting TRBD2. The CDR3 is 13 amino acids. After removal of 5 bases from V and 8 bases from J, the junction contained 6 bases not matched to a gene. The germline CDR1 and CDR2 sequences are SGHTA and FQGTGA. CDR3 sequence (DNA): TGTGCCAGCAGCCCAGGGACTACTGATGAGCAGTTCTTC. Translating gives CASSPGTTDEQFF. Supplemented by reference TRBV7-3 and TRBJ2-1, the full variable domain reads GAGVSQTPSNKVTEKGKYVELRCDPISGHTALYWYRQSLGQGPEFLIYFQGTGAADDSGLPNDRFFAVRPEGSVSTLKIQRTERGDSAVYLCASSPGTTDEQFFGPGTRLTVL.

This clone showed up just once. The J gene is TRBJ1-2, the V gene TRBV5-8, with TRBD1 as a possible D gene (5 bases). The germline CDR1 and CDR2 sequences are SGHTS and YDEGEE. The CDR3 totals 13 residues. V was cut by 2 bases and J by 4 bases, with 9 bases left in between. The chain's CDR3 is CASSFGGSYGYTF. CDR3 nucleotide sequence: TGTGCCAGCAGCTTCGGGGGAAGCTATGGCTACACCTTC.

The table lists this clone with a few counts. V and J are TRBV7-9 and TRBJ1-3, with 8 bases that match TRBD1. The ends lost 2 bases at V and 1 base at J; junction bases unmatched: 4. In germline, CDR1 is SEHNR, CDR2 FQNEAQ (reference sequence). The CDR3 runs to 16 residues. The CDR3, as DNA: TGTGCCAGCAGCTTAACAGGGGGGACATCTGGAAACACCATATATTTT. It is translated as CASSLTGGTSGNTIYF.

The chain is built from TRBV29-1 and TRBJ1-1; D is perhaps TRBD1 (5 bases). The length of the CDR3 is 11 residues. Trimming removed 4 bases from V and 8 bases from J, with 11 bases in between. Per germline, CDR1 SQVTM and CDR2 ANQGSEA. CDR3 bases: TGCAGCGTTGGGGGGGGGAAGGAAGCTTTCTTT. It is translated as CSVGGGKEAFF.

The CDR3 sequence: CASSKGDRPNTEAFF. DNA of the CDR3: TGTGCCAGCAGCAAAGGGGACAGGCCGAACACTGAAGCTTTCTTT. V and J are TRBV5-4 and TRBJ1-1, with 8 bases aligning to TRBD1. The junction had 6 bases not matched to a gene; V was cut back by 4 bases and J by 1 base. The CDR3 length is 15 residues. The V gene's germline CDR1 is SGHNT and CDR2 YYREEE (reference sequence).

This clone has just a few counts. The V call is TRBV7-8, the J call TRBJ1-1; TRBD1 might be the D (5 bases). In germline, CDR1 is SGHVS, CDR2 FQNEAQ. CDR3 length equals 13 residues. The V and J ends lost 1 base and 7 bases respectively, with 10 bases between them. CDR3 in amino acids: CASSLVRGYEAFF. DNA for the CDR3: TGTGCCAGCAGCTTAGTTCGGGGGTATGAAGCTTTCTTT.

This rearrangement joins TRBV7-9 to TRBJ2-6; perhaps TRBD2 as D (5 bases). The CDR3 runs 15 residues. CDR1 and CDR2 (germline): SEHNR, FQNEAQ (reference sequence). The V end lost 3 bases, the J end lost 1 base, and 7 bases lay between the germline ends. This chain's CDR3 is CASSFSGSGANVLTF. Written as DNA, the CDR3 is TGTGCCAGCAGCTTCTCGGGATCTGGGGCCAACGTCCTGACTTTC.

The chain combines TRBV5-1 with TRBJ2-1; tentatively, D is TRBD2 (7 bases). Germline CDR1 reads SGHRS; CDR2 reads YFSETQ. This CDR3 spans 12 amino acids. V was cut by 5 bases and J by 9 bases, with 12 bases left in between. In DNA form, the CDR3 reads TGCGCCAGCAGACAGGGAGGGGCTGAGCAGTTCTTC. As protein: CASRQGGAEQFF.

The chain combines TRBV5-8 with TRBJ1-1, with TRBD1 matching over 7 bases. V shed 1 base, J shed 5 bases, and the junction held 8 bases outside the gene matches. CDR3 size: 15 residues. Germline V gene lookup returns CDR1 SGHTS and CDR2 YDEGEE. The CDR3 loop is CASSLSGRGVTEAFF. The CDR3 DNA sequence: TGTGCCAGCAGCTTGTCGGGCAGGGGGGTGACTGAAGCTTTCTTT.

V and J are TRBV5-4 and TRBJ2-7; D call uncertain. Germline values: CDR1 SGHNT, CDR2 YYREEE (reference sequence). This CDR3 spans 14 amino acids. The V end was cut by 0 bases, the J end by 3 bases, with 10 bases between. CDR3 sequence: CASSLEREYYEQYF. DNA of the CDR3: TGTGCCAGCAGCTTGGAGCGAGAATACTACGAGCAGTACTTC.

The table lists this clone with a few counts. This chain links TRBV6-4 with TRBJ2-1; D may be TRBD2 (6 bases). The V gene's germline CDR1 is MRHNA and CDR2 SNTAGT. The V end was cut by 8 bases, the J end by 8 bases, with 22 bases between. The CDR3 contains 15 residues. CDR3 in DNA: TGTGCCAGCTCTCTCAGTAGCGGCCCGGGCGATGAGCAGTTCTTC. This translates into CASSLSSGPGDEQFF.

The chain combines TRBV28 with TRBJ1-5; TRBD1 aligns across 7 bases. This CDR3 contains 15 residues. The V segment lost 6 bases and the J segment 3 bases; nucleotides outside the gene matches: 8. Germline assignment: CDR1 MDHEN and CDR2 SYDVKM. DNA for the CDR3: TGTGCCAGCAGCCCCGGGACAGTGGCCAATCAGCCCCAGCATTTT. Its translation is CASSPGTVANQPQHF.

The J gene is TRBJ1-1, the V gene TRBV7-6, with D possibly TRBD1 on 5 matching bases. The length of the CDR3 is 15 residues. V lost 3 bases and J 2 bases, leaving 13 bases between the germline ends. Germline CDR1 reads SGHVS; CDR2 reads FNYEAQ. The CDR3 loop reads CASSFFKTGNTEAFF. Written as DNA, the CDR3 is TGTGCCAGCAGCTTTTTTAAAACAGGCAACACTGAAGCTTTCTTT.

This chain uses TRBV29-1 with TRBJ1-2, with D possibly matching TRBD1 (6 bases). Germline V gives CDR1 SQVTM, CDR2 ANQGSEA. The CDR3 runs to 14 residues. V lost 5 bases, J lost 1 base, and 14 bases lay in between. DNA for the CDR3: TGCAGCGTTAATACAGGGTCCGTTAACTATGGCTACACCTTC. Amino acid sequence: CSVNTGSVNYGYTF.

A single count supports this clone. The chain couples TRBV6-5 to TRBJ2-7; D is uncertain. The CDR3 runs to 11 residues. CDR1 is MNHEY and CDR2 is SVGAGI in the germline V gene. Trimming took 2 bases from V and 5 from J, leaving 4 bases between them. The CDR3 sequence: CASSYADEQYF. In nucleotides, the CDR3 is TGTGCCAGCAGTTACGCGGACGAGCAGTACTTC.

The V call is TRBV2, the J call TRBJ1-4; D call uncertain. This CDR3 is built from 14 residues. Germline-derived CDR1 and CDR2 are SNHLY and FYNNEI. Trimming took off 6 bases at V and 4 bases at J, with 12 bases between the two ends. CDR3 bases: TGTGCCAGCAGAACGGGTATTGTTAATGAAAAACTGTTTTTT. This codes for CASRTGIVNEKLFF.

The V gene is TRBV2, the J gene TRBJ1-2; no firm D call. The CDR3 sequence is 12 residues long. Trimming left V 4 bases short and J 8 bases short, with 11 bases between. Germline V lookup: CDR1 SNHLY, CDR2 FYNNEI. As DNA, the CDR3 is TGTGCCAGCAGTGGAACGGGTGGAGGCTACACCTTC. Its protein is CASSGTGGGYTF.

J is TRBJ1-5 and V is TRBV6-5, with a weak D call TRBD1 (5 bases). Germline CDR1 reads MNHEY; CDR2 reads SVGAGI. CDR3 size: 15 residues. Trimming cost V 4 bases and J 2 bases, with 12 bases left between them. CDR3 nucleotides: TGTGCCAGCAGTTCTACCAGGGCGGGCAATCAGCCCCAGCATTTT. It specifies CASSSTRAGNQPQHF.

The CDR3 DNA is TGTGCCAGCATGGGGAGCTTTCCAGATACGCAGTATTTT. Translating it yields CASMGSFPDTQYF. The gene calls are TRBV2 and TRBJ2-3, with D maybe TRBD2 (5 bases). Germline V gene sequence: CDR1 SNHLY, CDR2 FYNNEI. V was pared by 7 bases and J by 4 bases, with 12 bases between. The CDR3 length is 13 residues.

This clone was seen a single time. The V and J genes are TRBV2 and TRBJ2-5, with 7 bases identical to TRBD1. There are 16 residues in the CDR3. Trimming took 5 bases from V and 3 from J; bases not matched to a gene: 12. CDR1 is SNHLY, CDR2 FYNNEI, per germline. The CDR3 region has the DNA TGTGCCAGCAGTCCTTTCACAGGGGATTTGGAAGAGACCCAGTACTTC. Its translation is CASSPFTGDLEETQYF.

The J gene is TRBJ2-5, the V gene TRBV5-4, with a weak D call TRBD1 (6 bases). CDR1 SGHNT and CDR2 YYREEE come from the germline V gene (reference sequence). The CDR3 has 15 amino acids. Trimming pared 3 bases from V and 2 bases from J, leaving 14 bases between. This CDR3 reads CASSSKSGAQETQYF. CDR3 DNA sequence: TGTGCCAGCAGCTCAAAATCAGGGGCGCAAGAGACCCAGTACTTC.